This is a list of T cell receptor beta chains from one sample in a study of blood T cell repertoires in COVID-19. Repertoires were generated with immunoSEQ multiplex PCR, while TCRdb's copy carries only in-frame clones and drops some. Here the sample spans about 91,000 clones, just over 85% being singletons. Material for sequencing was peripheral blood. Receptor source: a woman in her sixties or seventies with acute or convalescent COVID-19. Each CDR3 is given with its conserved first and last residue. A D gene is named only where the DNA matches it firmly. Clone size is given for some rows only: seen once, a few or many times, or a class if the clone is expanded.

cdr3_aa | cdr3_nt | j_call | clone_size | v_call | d_call
CASSPPGTGLNTGELFF | TGTGCCAGCTCACCACCGGGGACAGGGCTAAACACCGGGGAGCTGTTTTTT | TRBJ2-2 | once | TRBV18 | TRBD1
CASSLGATGGFSGYTF | TGTGCCAGCAGCTTAGGCGCAACAGGGGGCTTCTCTGGCTACACCTTC | TRBJ1-2 | NA | TRBV11-2 | TRBD1
CASSTSSRSGYTF | TGTGCCAGCAGCACTAGTTCGCGAAGCGGCTACACCTTC | TRBJ1-2 | NA | TRBV13 | NA
CTSSHCWAGLGDEKLFF | TGCACCAGCAGCCACTGCTGGGCGGGGTTGGGGGATGAAAAACTGTTTTTT | TRBJ1-4 | NA | TRBV1 | NA
CASRRQGASEKLFF | TGCGCCAGCAGACGACAGGGGGCGAGTGAAAAACTGTTTTTT | TRBJ1-4 | NA | TRBV5-1 | TRBD1
CASSVVSGSYNEQFF | TGTGCCAGCAGCGTAGTTAGCGGGAGTTACAATGAGCAGTTCTTC | TRBJ2-1 | NA | TRBV9 | TRBD2
CASSEFVSLDRGNQPQHF | TGTGCCAGCAGTGAATTCGTCAGTTTAGACAGGGGCAATCAGCCCCAGCATTTT | TRBJ1-5 | NA | TRBV6-1 | TRBD1
CSVEDLLTSGRYNEQFF | TGCAGCGTTGAAGATCTTCTGACTAGCGGGAGGTACAATGAGCAGTTCTTC | TRBJ2-1 | NA | TRBV29-1 | TRBD2
CASSVVDSRTGELFF | TGTGCCAGCAGTGTTGTGGACAGCAGAACCGGGGAGCTGTTTTTT | TRBJ2-2 | NA | TRBV2 | NA
CATSRDTAGTYEQYF | TGTGCCACCAGCAGAGATACAGCGGGAACCTACGAGCAGTACTTC | TRBJ2-7 | NA | TRBV15 | TRBD2
CASSSTISGRAYNEQFF | TGTGCCAGCAGCTCAACCATTAGCGGGAGAGCCTACAATGAGCAGTTCTTC | TRBJ2-1 | NA | TRBV28 | TRBD2
CASSLVTTGISYEQYF | TGTGCCAGCAGCTTAGTAACGACAGGTATCTCCTACGAGCAGTACTTC | TRBJ2-7 | once | TRBV11-2 | NA
CASSFFGGYNEQFF | TGTGCCAGCAGTTTCTTCGGCGGCTACAATGAGCAGTTCTTC | TRBJ2-1 | NA | TRBV27 | NA
CASRGTEVNYGYTF | TGTGCCAGCAGGGGGACTGAGGTGAACTATGGCTACACCTTC | TRBJ1-2 | NA | TRBV28 | NA
CASSQTGTETQYF | TGTGCCAGCAGCCAAACAGGGACAGAGACCCAGTACTTC | TRBJ2-5 | NA | TRBV3-1/TRBV3-2 | NA
CASSIVAQSMNTEAFF | TGTGCCAGTAGTATAGTAGCCCAGTCTATGAACACTGAAGCTTTCTTT | TRBJ1-1 | NA | TRBV19 | NA
CATSDFKGANVLTF | TGTGCCACCAGTGATTTTAAAGGGGCCAACGTCCTGACTTTC | TRBJ2-6 | NA | TRBV24-1 | NA
CASSERDRPAYEQYF | TGTGCCAGCAGCGAGAGGGACAGACCCGCCTACGAGCAGTACTTC | TRBJ2-7 | once | TRBV9 | TRBD1
CASSYGASGETQYF | TGCGCCAGCAGCTATGGGGCTAGCGGGGAGACCCAGTACTTC | TRBJ2-5 | NA | TRBV5-1 | TRBD2
CASSWGLGTDTQYF | TGTGCCAGCAGTTGGGGCCTTGGGACAGATACGCAGTATTTT | TRBJ2-3 | NA | TRBV6-5 | NA
CASSPLVSAYNSPLHF | TGTGCCAGCAGCCCCTTAGTTTCCGCCTATAATTCACCCCTCCACTTT | TRBJ1-6 | many | TRBV7-9 | NA
CASVSTGTGAYEQYF | TGTGCCAGCGTATCGACCGGGACAGGGGCCTACGAGCAGTACTTC | TRBJ2-7 | NA | TRBV6-5 | TRBD1
CSVEDVAGGRSDTQYF | TGCAGCGTTGAAGATGTAGCGGGGGGAAGGTCAGATACGCAGTATTTT | TRBJ2-3 | NA | TRBV29-1 | TRBD2
CASRTASNQPQHF | TGTGCCAGCAGGACAGCTAGCAATCAGCCCCAGCATTTT | TRBJ1-5 | NA | TRBV6-5 | NA
CASRQEYEQYF | TGCGCCAGCAGACAAGAATACGAGCAGTACTTC | TRBJ2-7 | few | TRBV5-1 | NA
CATSDPGRGTEAFF | TGTGCCACCAGTGACCCAGGGCGGGGAACTGAAGCTTTCTTT | TRBJ1-1 | NA | TRBV24-1 | NA
CSVEGTAPSGNTIYF | TGCAGCGTTGAAGGGACAGCACCCTCTGGAAACACCATATATTTT | TRBJ1-3 | NA | TRBV29-1 | NA
CASALRQGISPLHF | TGTGCCAGCGCCCTAAGACAGGGGATTTCACCCCTCCACTTT | TRBJ1-6 | NA | TRBV19 | TRBD1